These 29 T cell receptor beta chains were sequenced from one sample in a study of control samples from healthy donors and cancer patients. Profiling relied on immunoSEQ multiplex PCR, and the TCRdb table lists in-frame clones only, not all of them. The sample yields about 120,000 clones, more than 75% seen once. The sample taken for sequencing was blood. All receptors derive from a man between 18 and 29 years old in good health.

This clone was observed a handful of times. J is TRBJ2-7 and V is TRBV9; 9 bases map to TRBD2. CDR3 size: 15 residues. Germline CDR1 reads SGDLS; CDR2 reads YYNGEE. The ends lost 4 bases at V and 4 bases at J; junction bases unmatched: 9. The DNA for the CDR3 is TGTGCCAGCAGCCGGAGCCATAGCGGGAGTTACGAGCAGTACTTC. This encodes CASSRSHSGSYEQYF.

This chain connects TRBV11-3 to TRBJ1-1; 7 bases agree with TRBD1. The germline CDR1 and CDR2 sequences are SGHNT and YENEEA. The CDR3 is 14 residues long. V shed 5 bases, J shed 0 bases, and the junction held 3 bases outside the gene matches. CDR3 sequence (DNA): TGTGCCAGCAGCGTACAGGGGATGAACACTGAAGCTTTCTTT. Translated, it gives CASSVQGMNTEAFF.

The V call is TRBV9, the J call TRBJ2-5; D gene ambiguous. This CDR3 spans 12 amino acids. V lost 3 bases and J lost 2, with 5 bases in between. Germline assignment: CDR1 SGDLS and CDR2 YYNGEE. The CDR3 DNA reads TGTGCCAGCAGCGCCCTACAAGAGACCCAGTACTTC. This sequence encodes CASSALQETQYF.

This CDR3 is CASSLMGRVAYEQYF. CDR3 coding DNA: TGTGCCAGCAGCTTAATGGGCAGGGTGGCCTACGAGCAGTACTTC. The chain recombines TRBV7-2 with TRBJ2-7; possible D gene TRBD1, 5 bases. Germline V gives CDR1 SGHTA, CDR2 FQGNSA. V dropped 2 bases and J dropped 2 bases, with 13 bases sitting between them. The CDR3 has 15 residues. The whole variable domain, filled in from reference TRBV7-2 and TRBJ2-7, reads GAGVSQSPSNKVTEKGKDVELRCDPISGHTALYWYRQSLGQGLEFLIYFQGNSAPDKSGLPSDRFSAERTGGSVSTLTIQRTQQEDSAVYLCASSLMGRVAYEQYFGPGTRLTVT.

In DNA, the CDR3 is TGTGCCAGCAAGAGAAGGACTAGCGAAAAAGCGGGGGAGCTGTTTTTT. Translating it yields CASKRRTSEKAGELFF. This rearrangement joins TRBV28 to TRBJ2-2, with 9 bases that match TRBD2. This CDR3 spans 16 amino acids. Per the germline V gene, CDR1 is MDHEN and CDR2 is SYDVKM. The junction had 14 bases not matched to a gene; V was cut back by 7 bases and J by 8 bases.

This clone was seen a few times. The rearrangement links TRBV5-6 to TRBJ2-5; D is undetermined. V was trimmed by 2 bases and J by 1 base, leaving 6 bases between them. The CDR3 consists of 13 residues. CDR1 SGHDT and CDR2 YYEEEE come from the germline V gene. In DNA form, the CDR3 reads TGTGCCAGCAGCTTAAGCCTCCAAGAGACCCAGTACTTC. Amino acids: CASSLSLQETQYF.

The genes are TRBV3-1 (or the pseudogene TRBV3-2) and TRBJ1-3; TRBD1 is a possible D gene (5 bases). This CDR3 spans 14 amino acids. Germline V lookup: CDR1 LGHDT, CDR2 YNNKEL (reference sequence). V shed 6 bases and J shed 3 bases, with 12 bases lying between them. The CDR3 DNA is TGTGCCAGCAGTTACACCGGGGGTGGAAACACCATATATTTT. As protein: CASSYTGGGNTIYF.

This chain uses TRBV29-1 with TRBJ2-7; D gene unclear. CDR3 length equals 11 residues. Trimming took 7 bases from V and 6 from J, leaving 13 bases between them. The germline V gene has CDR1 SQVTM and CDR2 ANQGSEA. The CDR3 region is CSGVKSAEQYF. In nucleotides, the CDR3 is TGCAGCGGTGTAAAGTCGGCCGAGCAGTACTTC.

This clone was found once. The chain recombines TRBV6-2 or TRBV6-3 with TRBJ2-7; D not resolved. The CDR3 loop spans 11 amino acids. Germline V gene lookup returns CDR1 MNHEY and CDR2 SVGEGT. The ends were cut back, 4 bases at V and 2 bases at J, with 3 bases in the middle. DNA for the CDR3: TGTGCCAGCAGTTCCGCCTACGAGCAGTACTTC. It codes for CASSSAYEQYF.

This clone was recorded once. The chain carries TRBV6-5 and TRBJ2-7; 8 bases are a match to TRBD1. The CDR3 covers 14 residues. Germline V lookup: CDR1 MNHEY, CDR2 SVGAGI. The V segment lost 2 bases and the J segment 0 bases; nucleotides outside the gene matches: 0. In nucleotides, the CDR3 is TGTGCCAGCAGTTACCAGGGGGCCTCCTACGAGCAGTACTTC. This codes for CASSYQGASYEQYF.

As DNA, the CDR3 is TGTGCCAGCAGCGCTACCCGACTAGCGGGAGACACCGGGGAGCTGTTTTTT. Translating gives CASSATRLAGDTGELFF. The chain is built from TRBV7-9 and TRBJ2-2; 12 bases line up with TRBD2. There are 17 residues in the CDR3. With 5 bases clipped from V and 3 bases from J, the junction kept 7 bases outside the gene matches. Germline V CDR1 and CDR2: SEHNR, FQNEAQ (reference sequence).

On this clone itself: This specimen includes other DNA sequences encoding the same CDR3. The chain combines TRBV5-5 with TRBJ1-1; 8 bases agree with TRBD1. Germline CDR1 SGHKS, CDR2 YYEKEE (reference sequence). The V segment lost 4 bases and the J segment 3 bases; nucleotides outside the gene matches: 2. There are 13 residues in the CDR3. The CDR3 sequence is CASSEDRDTEAFF. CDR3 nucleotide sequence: TGTGCCAGCAGCGAGGACAGGGACACTGAAGCTTTCTTT.

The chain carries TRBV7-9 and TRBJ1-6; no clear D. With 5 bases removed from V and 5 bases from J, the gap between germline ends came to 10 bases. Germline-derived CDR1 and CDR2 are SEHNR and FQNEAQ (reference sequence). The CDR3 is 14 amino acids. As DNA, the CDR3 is TGTGCCAGCAGCCCCGGGAGCAATAATTCACCCCTCCACTTT. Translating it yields CASSPGSNNSPLHF.

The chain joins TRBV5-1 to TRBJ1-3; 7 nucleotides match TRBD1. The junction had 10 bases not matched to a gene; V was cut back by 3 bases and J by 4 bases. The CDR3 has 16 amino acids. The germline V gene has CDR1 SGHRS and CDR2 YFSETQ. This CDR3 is CASSSRQGREGNTIYF. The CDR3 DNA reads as TGCGCCAGCAGCTCACGACAGGGACGAGAAGGAAACACCATATATTTT.

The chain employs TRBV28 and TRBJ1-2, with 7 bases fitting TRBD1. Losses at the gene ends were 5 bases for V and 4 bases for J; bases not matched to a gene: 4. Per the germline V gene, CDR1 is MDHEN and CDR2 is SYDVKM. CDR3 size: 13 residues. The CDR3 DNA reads TGTGCCAGCAGTAACCGGGACAGCTATGGCTACACCTTC. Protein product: CASSNRDSYGYTF.

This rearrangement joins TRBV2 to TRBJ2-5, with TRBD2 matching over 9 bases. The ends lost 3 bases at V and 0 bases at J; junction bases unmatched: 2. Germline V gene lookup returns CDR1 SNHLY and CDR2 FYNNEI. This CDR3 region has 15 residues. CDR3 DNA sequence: TGTGCCAGCAGTGATCTAGCGGGGTACCAAGAGACCCAGTACTTC. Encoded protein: CASSDLAGYQETQYF.

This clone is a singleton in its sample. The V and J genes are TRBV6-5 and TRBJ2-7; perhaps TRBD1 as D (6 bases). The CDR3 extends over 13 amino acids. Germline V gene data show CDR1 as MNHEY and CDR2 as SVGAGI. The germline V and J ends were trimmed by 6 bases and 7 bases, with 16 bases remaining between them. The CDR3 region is CASSFDRIGEQYF. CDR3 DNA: TGTGCCAGCAGCTTTGACAGGATAGGGGAGCAGTACTTC.

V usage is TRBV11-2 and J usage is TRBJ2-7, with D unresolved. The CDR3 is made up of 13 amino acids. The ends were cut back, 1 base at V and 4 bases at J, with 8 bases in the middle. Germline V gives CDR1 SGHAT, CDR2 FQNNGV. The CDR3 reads CASSLVPTYEQYF. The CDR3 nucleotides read TGTGCCAGCAGCTTAGTGCCTACATACGAGCAGTACTTC. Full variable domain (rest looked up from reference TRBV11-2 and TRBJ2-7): EAGVAQSPRYKIIEKRQSVAFWCNPISGHATLYWYQQILGQGPKLLIQFQNNGVVDDSQLPKDRFSAERLKGVDSTLKIQPAKLEDSAVYLCASSLVPTYEQYFGPGTRLTVT.

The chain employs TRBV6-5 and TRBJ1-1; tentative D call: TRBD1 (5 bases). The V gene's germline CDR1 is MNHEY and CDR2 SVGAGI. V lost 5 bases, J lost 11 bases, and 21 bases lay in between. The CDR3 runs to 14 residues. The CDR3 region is CASSPTQVRSGAFF. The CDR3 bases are TGTGCCAGCAGTCCCACACAGGTCCGGAGTGGGGCTTTCTTT.

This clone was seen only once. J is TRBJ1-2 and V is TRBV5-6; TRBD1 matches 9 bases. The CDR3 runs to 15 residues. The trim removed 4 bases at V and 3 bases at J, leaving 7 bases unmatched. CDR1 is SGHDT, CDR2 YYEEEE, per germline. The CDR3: CASSPRTGVDYGYTF. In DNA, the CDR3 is TGTGCCAGCAGCCCTAGGACAGGGGTAGACTATGGCTACACCTTC.

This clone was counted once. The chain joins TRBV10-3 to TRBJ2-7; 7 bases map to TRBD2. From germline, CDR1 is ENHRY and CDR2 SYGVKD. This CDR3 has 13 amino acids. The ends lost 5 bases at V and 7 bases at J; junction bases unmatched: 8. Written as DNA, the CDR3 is TGTGCCATCAGTACGCGGGAGACGGGAGAGCAGTACTTC. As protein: CAISTRETGEQYF.

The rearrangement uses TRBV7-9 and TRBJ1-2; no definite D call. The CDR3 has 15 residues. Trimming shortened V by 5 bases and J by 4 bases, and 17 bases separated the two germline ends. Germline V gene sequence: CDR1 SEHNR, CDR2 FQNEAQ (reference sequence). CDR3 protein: CASSGGISKPYGYTF. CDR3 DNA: TGTGCCAGCAGCGGCGGGATCTCGAAACCCTATGGCTACACCTTC.

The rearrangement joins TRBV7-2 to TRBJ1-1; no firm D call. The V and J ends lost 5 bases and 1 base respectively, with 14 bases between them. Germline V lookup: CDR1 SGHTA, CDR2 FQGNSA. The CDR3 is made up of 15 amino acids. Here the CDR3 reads CASSPRAWGNTEAFF. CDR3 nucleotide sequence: TGTGCCAGCAGCCCCCGGGCTTGGGGGAACACTGAAGCTTTCTTT. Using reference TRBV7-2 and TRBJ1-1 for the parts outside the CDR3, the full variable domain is GAGVSQSPSNKVTEKGKDVELRCDPISGHTALYWYRQSLGQGLEFLIYFQGNSAPDKSGLPSDRFSAERTGGSVSTLTIQRTQQEDSAVYLCASSPRAWGNTEAFFGQGTRLTVV.

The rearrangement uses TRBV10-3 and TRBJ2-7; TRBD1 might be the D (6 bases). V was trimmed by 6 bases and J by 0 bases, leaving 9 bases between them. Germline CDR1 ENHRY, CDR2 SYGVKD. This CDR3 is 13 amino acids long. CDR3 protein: CAIRKDSSYEQYF. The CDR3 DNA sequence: TGTGCCATCAGGAAGGACAGCTCCTACGAGCAGTACTTC.

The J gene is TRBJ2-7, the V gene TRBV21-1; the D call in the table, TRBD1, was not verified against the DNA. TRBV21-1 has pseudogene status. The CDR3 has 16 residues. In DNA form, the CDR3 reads TGTGCCAGCAGCAAAAAGGTGGGCAACTCCCAACACGAGCAGTACTTC. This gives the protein CASSKKVGNSQHEQYF.

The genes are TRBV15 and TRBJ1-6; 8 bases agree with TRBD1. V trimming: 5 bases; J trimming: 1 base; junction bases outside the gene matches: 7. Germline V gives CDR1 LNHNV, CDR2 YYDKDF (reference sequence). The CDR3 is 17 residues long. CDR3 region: CATSPRTGRSYNSPLHF. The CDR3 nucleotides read TGTGCCACCAGCCCAAGGACAGGGAGGTCCTATAATTCACCCCTCCACTTT.

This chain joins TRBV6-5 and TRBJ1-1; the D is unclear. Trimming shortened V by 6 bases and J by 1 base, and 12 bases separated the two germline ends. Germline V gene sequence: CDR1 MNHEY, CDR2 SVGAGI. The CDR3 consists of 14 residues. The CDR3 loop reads CASSPTPSNTEAFF. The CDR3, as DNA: TGTGCCAGCAGCCCGACACCATCGAACACTGAAGCTTTCTTT.

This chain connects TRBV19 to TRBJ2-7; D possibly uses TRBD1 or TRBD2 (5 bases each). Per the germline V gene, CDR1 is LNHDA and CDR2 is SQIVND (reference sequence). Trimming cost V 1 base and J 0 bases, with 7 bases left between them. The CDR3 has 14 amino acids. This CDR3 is CASSIGGNSYEQYF. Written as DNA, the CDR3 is TGTGCCAGTAGTATAGGGGGGAACTCCTACGAGCAGTACTTC.

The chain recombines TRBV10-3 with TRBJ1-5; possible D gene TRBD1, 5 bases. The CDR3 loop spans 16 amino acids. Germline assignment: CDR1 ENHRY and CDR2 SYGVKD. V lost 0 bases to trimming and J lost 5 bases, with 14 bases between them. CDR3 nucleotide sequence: TGTGCCATCAGTGAGTCAAACAGTGCGGGGGATCAGCCCCAGCATTTT. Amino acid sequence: CAISESNSAGDQPQHF.